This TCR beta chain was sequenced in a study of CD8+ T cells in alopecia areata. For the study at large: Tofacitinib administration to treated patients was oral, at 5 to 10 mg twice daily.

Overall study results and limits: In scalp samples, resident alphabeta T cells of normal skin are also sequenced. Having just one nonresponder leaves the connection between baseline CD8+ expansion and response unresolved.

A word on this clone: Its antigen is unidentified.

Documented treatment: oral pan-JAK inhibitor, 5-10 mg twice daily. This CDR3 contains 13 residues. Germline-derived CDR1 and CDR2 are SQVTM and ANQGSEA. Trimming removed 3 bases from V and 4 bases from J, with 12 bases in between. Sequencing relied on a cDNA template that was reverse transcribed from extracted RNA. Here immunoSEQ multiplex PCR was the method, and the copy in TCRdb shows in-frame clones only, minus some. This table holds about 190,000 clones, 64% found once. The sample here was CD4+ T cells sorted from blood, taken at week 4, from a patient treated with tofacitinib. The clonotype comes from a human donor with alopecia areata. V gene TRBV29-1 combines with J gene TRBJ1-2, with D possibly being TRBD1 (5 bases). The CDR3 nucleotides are TGCAGCGTTGATGGGGACTCGAGCTATGGCTACACCTTC. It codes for CSVDGDSSYGYTF. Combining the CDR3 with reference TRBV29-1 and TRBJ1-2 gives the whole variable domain SAVISQKPSRDICQRGTSLTIQCQVDSQVTMMFWYRQQPGQSLTLIATANQGSEATYESGFVIDKFPISRPNLTFSTLTVSNMSPEDSSIYLCSVDGDSSYGYTFGSGTRLTVV.